The 16 T cell receptor beta chains presented below share a single source sample, sequenced in a study of identical twins. TCRdb ran MiXCR on the 5' RACE reads and lists one entry per CDR3 protein. The sample shows 210,000 or so distinct CDR3 sequences, more than 15% of them seen only once. This same sample was also part of a study on T cells expressing NK-cell markers.

Sequences were obtained from CD8+ T cells sorted from blood. The receptors were sampled from a woman between 18 and 30 years old in good health.

Many counts were recorded for this clonotype. The V and J genes are TRBV4-3 and TRBJ1-1; unclear D gene. V was pared by 0 bases and J by 3 bases, with 8 bases between. There are 14 residues in the CDR3. Germline CDR1 LGHNA, CDR2 YSLEER. CDR3 in DNA: TGCGCCAGCAGCCAAGAGTCAAGGTACACTGAAGCTTTCTTT. Translating it yields CASSQESRYTEAFF.

This clonotype appeared a few times. The rearrangement links TRBV3-1 to TRBJ1-2; D unclear. This CDR3 comprises 14 residues. Trimming shortened V by 7 bases and J by 0 bases, and 12 bases separated the two germline ends. CDR1 and CDR2 (germline): LGHDT, YNNKEL (reference sequence). As DNA, the CDR3 is TGTGCCAGCACAATCCGGGCAGCTAACTATGGCTACACCTTC. Translation: CASTIRAANYGYTF.

CDR3 region: CASRVLRGGDSSNEQFF. CDR3 DNA: TGTGCCAGCAGAGTCCTTCGCGGGGGGGACTCGTCGAATGAGCAGTTCTTC. The gene calls are TRBV2 and TRBJ2-1; 9 nucleotides line up with TRBD2. Per the germline V gene, CDR1 is SNHLY and CDR2 is FYNNEI. The CDR3 sequence is 17 residues long. V was clipped by 6 bases and J by 7 bases; unmatched bases: 16.

The chain carries TRBV11-3 and TRBJ2-3; D not resolved. The germline V and J ends were trimmed by 5 bases and 4 bases, with 19 bases remaining between them. Germline loops: CDR1 SGHNT, CDR2 YENEEA. The CDR3 is 16 amino acids. The CDR3 nucleotides are TGTGCCAGCAGCCTCCCAGGCGGTTATCTTCCAGATACGCAGTATTTT. Translating gives CASSLPGGYLPDTQYF. Using reference TRBV11-3 and TRBJ2-3 for the parts outside the CDR3, the full variable domain is EAGVVQSPRYKIIEKKQPVAFWCNPISGHNTLYWYLQNLGQGPELLIRYENEEAVDDSQLPKDRFSAERLKGVDSTLKIQPAELGDSAVYLCASSLPGGYLPDTQYFGPGTRLTVL.

This clonotype was detected only a few times. This chain uses TRBV9 with TRBJ1-4; 10 bases are shared with TRBD1. The V segment lost 3 bases and the J segment 11 bases; nucleotides outside the gene matches: 7. CDR3 length: 14 amino acids. Germline V CDR1 and CDR2: SGDLS, YYNGEE. CDR3 nucleotide sequence: TGTGCCAGCAGCGGACGACAGGGGGCTCGTAAACTGTTTTTT. Translation gives CASSGRQGARKLFF. Full variable domain (missing parts from reference TRBV9 and TRBJ1-4): DSGVTQTPKHLITATGQRVTLRCSPRSGDLSVYWYQQSLDQGLQFLIQYYNGEERAKGNILERFSAQQFPDLHSELNLSSLELGDSALYFCASSGRQGARKLFFGSGTQLSVL.

The rearrangement joins TRBV6-5 to TRBJ2-1; D is undetermined. Per the germline V gene, CDR1 is MNHEY and CDR2 is SVGAGI. Trimming removed 2 bases at V and 0 bases at J, with 11 bases between. CDR3 length: 16 amino acids. In nucleotides, the CDR3 is TGTGCCAGCAGTTACCGGACGACAAGCTCCTACAATGAGCAGTTCTTC. Its translation: CASSYRTTSSYNEQFF.

This clonotype was found a few times. The J gene is TRBJ1-1, the V gene TRBV9, with D uncertain. Per the germline V gene, CDR1 is SGDLS and CDR2 is YYNGEE. This CDR3 region has 13 residues. The V end lost 3 bases, the J end lost 1 base, and 7 bases lay between the germline ends. The CDR3: CASSAHGNTEAFF. DNA for the CDR3: TGTGCCAGCAGCGCTCACGGGAACACTGAAGCTTTCTTT.

The chain's CDR3 is CSAQDPGLAGVGELFF. In DNA, the CDR3 is TGCAGTGCGCAGGACCCGGGACTAGCGGGAGTCGGGGAGCTGTTTTTT. The rearrangement uses TRBV20-1 and TRBJ2-2; 14 bases align to TRBD2. Germline-derived CDR1 and CDR2 are DFQATT and SNEGSKA (reference sequence). The junction had 10 bases not matched to a gene; V was cut back by 6 bases and J by 7 bases. The length of the CDR3 is 16 residues.

This clonotype has more than one count but fewer than ten. The rearrangement uses TRBV27 and TRBJ2-1, with D perhaps TRBD2 (5 bases). CDR1 and CDR2 (germline): MNHEY, SMNVEV (reference sequence). The CDR3 has 15 residues. Trimming removed 5 bases at V and 7 bases at J, with 18 bases between. This chain's CDR3 is CASSPAGPISNEQFF. In DNA, the CDR3 is TGTGCCAGCAGTCCCGCGGGTCCCATCAGTAATGAGCAGTTCTTC.

This clonotype was observed a few times. The chain joins TRBV10-3 to TRBJ1-2; tentatively, D is TRBD1 (6 bases). There are 15 residues in the CDR3. The V end was cut by 5 bases, the J end by 6 bases, with 19 bases between. Germline loops: CDR1 ENHRY, CDR2 SYGVKD. The chain's CDR3 is CAISFLGTPVDGYTF. The CDR3 nucleotides are TGTGCCATCAGTTTTTTAGGGACACCGGTTGATGGCTACACCTTC.

The J gene is TRBJ1-1, the V gene TRBV5-1; D possibly corresponds to TRBD1 (6 bases). Germline V gene data show CDR1 as SGHRS and CDR2 as YFSETQ. CDR3 size: 15 residues. With 0 bases removed from V and 4 bases from J, the gap between germline ends came to 13 bases. CDR3 in DNA: TGCGCCAGCAGCTTGGCGGGGGGCGTCGGCACTGAAGCTTTCTTT. The encoded protein is CASSLAGGVGTEAFF.

The table lists this clonotype with a few counts. This chain uses TRBV11-2 with TRBJ2-1, with TRBD1 matching over 8 bases. The CDR3 has 16 residues. V gave up 1 base and J gave up 9 bases; unmatched junction bases: 11. Germline V gene data show CDR1 as SGHAT and CDR2 as FQNNGV. Written as DNA, the CDR3 is TGTGCCAGCAGCTTAGTTCCAGGACAGGGTTCCGGTGAGCAGTTCTTC. It is translated as CASSLVPGQGSGEQFF.

This clonotype has a handful of counts. V is TRBV12-3 or TRBV12-4 and J is TRBJ1-1; D uncertain. The CDR3 extends over 12 amino acids. The V end was cut by 1 base, the J end by 11 bases, with 11 bases between. CDR3 sequence (DNA): TGTGCCAGCAGTTTAGTCGCCGAGAGGGCTTTCTTT. This codes for CASSLVAERAFF.

This sequence joins TRBV11-2 and TRBJ2-3, with D unclear. Germline V gene lookup returns CDR1 SGHAT and CDR2 FQNNGV. V was clipped by 0 bases and J by 4 bases, with 8 bases between them. The CDR3 has 14 residues. The CDR3 DNA is TGTGCCAGCAGCTTAGATAGGTCCGCAGATACGCAGTATTTT. This sequence encodes CASSLDRSADTQYF. Filled out from reference TRBV11-2 and TRBJ2-3, the complete variable domain reads EAGVAQSPRYKIIEKRQSVAFWCNPISGHATLYWYQQILGQGPKLLIQFQNNGVVDDSQLPKDRFSAERLKGVDSTLKIQPAKLEDSAVYLCASSLDRSADTQYFGPGTRLTVL.

This chain links TRBV9 with TRBJ2-7; possibly TRBD2 for D (5 bases). The V gene lost 0 bases and the J gene lost 2 bases, with 12 bases spanning the gap. The CDR3 runs to 15 residues. Germline values: CDR1 SGDLS, CDR2 YYNGEE. This CDR3 is CASSVGRGIAYEQYF. The CDR3 nucleotides read TGTGCCAGCAGCGTAGGTCGGGGAATAGCCTACGAGCAGTACTTC.

The chain is built from TRBV7-9 and TRBJ2-7; tentatively, D is TRBD1 (5 bases). In germline, CDR1 is SEHNR, CDR2 FQNEAQ (reference sequence). The CDR3 extends over 13 amino acids. V was shortened by 5 bases and J by 5 bases, with 13 bases between the two germline ends. The CDR3 loop is CASSEGAGNEQYF. The CDR3 DNA reads TGTGCCAGCAGCGAAGGGGCAGGGAACGAGCAGTACTTC.